The clone carrying this T cell receptor beta chain has just one count. The source of the sample is a study of early T cells in non-severe SARS-CoV-2 infection. TCRdb redid the calling of the 5' RACE reads with MiXCR, one entry per CDR3 protein. Of 86,000 or so distinct CDR3 sequences in the sample, about 14% were seen once. CDR1 and CDR2 from the germline V gene are SQVTM and ANQGSEA. V lost 4 bases and J lost 6, with 9 bases in between. CDR3 length: 12 amino acids. The receptor was derived from an adult who was a healthcare worker with PCR-confirmed SARS-CoV-2 infection or an uninfected control (not recorded which). This chain connects TRBV29-1 to TRBJ2-2; tentatively, D is TRBD1 (6 bases). The source material was whole blood. In DNA form, the CDR3 reads TGCAGCGTTGCTAAGGGGGCCGGGGAGCTGTTTTTT. It yields the protein CSVAKGAGELFF.